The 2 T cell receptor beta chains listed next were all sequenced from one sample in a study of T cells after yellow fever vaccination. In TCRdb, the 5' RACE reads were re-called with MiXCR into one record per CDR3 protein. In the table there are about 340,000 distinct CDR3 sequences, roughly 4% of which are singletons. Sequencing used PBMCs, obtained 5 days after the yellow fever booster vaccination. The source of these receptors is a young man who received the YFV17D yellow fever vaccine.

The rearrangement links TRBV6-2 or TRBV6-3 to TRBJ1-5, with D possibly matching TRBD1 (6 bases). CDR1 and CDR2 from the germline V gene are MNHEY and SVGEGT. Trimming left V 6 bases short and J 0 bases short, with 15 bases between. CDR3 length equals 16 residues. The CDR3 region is CASRHHQGNSNQPQHF. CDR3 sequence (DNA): TGTGCCAGCAGACACCACCAGGGGAATAGCAATCAGCCCCAGCATTTT.

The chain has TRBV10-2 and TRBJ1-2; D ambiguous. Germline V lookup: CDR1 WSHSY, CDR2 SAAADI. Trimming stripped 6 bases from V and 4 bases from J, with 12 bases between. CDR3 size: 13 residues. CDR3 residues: CASRGSAFYGYTF. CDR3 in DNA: TGCGCCAGCAGGGGCAGTGCTTTCTATGGCTACACCTTC.